Listed below are T cell receptor beta chains from one sample, sequenced in a study of cytomegalovirus exposure and HLA in healthy donors. The method was immunoSEQ multiplex PCR; TCRdb's version includes in-frame clones alone and lacks a portion of them. The sample lists 85,000 to 90,000 clones; 79% were seen once. The material sequenced was PBMCs. The source is a man aged 25 to 40 in good health and CMV-seronegative. Both conserved end residues are trimmed from each CDR3. Each record gives: V gene, D gene, CDR3 protein. A D gene is named only where the DNA matches it firmly.

>TRBV30|.
AWEDLGNEQF
>TRBV2|TRBD1
ASSSGTANTGELF
>TRBV30|.
AWSTGMIPSPQH
>TRBV30|TRBD2
AWKGGTSGGQYQETQY
>TRBV6-5|.
ASSYGQNYGYT
>TRBV10-3|TRBD1
AISASFGQGDQETQY
>TRBV28|.
ASSSPGSIGYGYT
>TRBV7-2|TRBD1
ASSPRGTGTEAF
>TRBV18|TRBD1
ASSPPDRANSPLH
>TRBV6-1|.
ASSGVLGGEKLF
>TRBV5-1|.
ASSLSSERRTYEQY
>TRBV7-8|TRBD1
ASRSTYRGVDQPQH
>TRBV9|TRBD2
ASSVLAGGPDEQF
>TRBV5-1|.
ASSLEAGMNTEAF
>TRBV6-5|.
ASSYSLATSTDTQY
>TRBV6-6|.
ASSYGGAEAF
>TRBV4-1|.
ASSQETAGRYNEQF
>TRBV5-6|TRBD1
ASSFNDRGPVKQY
>TRBV2|.
ASSEDNNYGYT
>TRBV27|.
ASMTVSEWSQTSNSPLH
>TRBV6-5|.
ASSLSGAEYEQY
>TRBV2|TRBD1
AIYGTEGSSYEQY
>TRBV4-1|.
ASSLPQHLNTEAF
>TRBV30|TRBD1
AFTWTGHYGYT
>TRBV4-1|TRBD1
ASSHPGQGASKPQH
>TRBV7-9|.
ASSQGVRYGYT
>TRBV7-3|TRBD2
ASSPKAGAHCKYEQY
>TRBV7-8|.
ASSPATGNYGYT
>TRBV2|.
ASSVGNGLNTEAF
>TRBV30|.
AWSPNLPYHKTDSYEQY
>TRBV5-4|.
ASSPWGDRAEAF
>TRBV29-1|.
SVGSYSNQPQH
>TRBV13|.
ASSLSDEQY
>TRBV7-6|TRBD1
ASSPRDSSYGYT
>TRBV28|TRBD1
ASSLTGIFGTGIQNTEAF
>TRBV5-1|TRBD1
ASSLVLDRYNEQF
>TRBV18|TRBD1
ASSPGTGVNTEAF
>TRBV25-1|.
ATLGGTYEQY
>TRBV5-4|.
ASSLEGPRREETQY
>TRBV4-3|TRBD2
ASSPQVPRPGLAVQETQY
>TRBV19|TRBD2
ASSRASGGDSYNEQF
>TRBV4-3|.
ASSQDGQANYGYT
>TRBV19|TRBD1
ASRDRGRQGKLF
>TRBV7-2|.
ASSFGGGETQY
>TRBV5-1|.
ASRSGAWQLGATRNTEAF
>TRBV30|TRBD1
AWSPGTGDGNTIY
>TRBV6-1|.
ASSEGLINTEAF
>TRBV10-2|.
ASSESSQVANYGYT
>TRBV21-1|.
ASSRDTYEQY
>TRBV7-6|TRBD1
ASSIAGTGGYEQY
>TRBV6-5|TRBD1
ASSYGTAQETQY
>TRBV27|TRBD1
ASSRRTDRVRYNEQF
>TRBV10-3|.
AISGTSTDTQY
>TRBV19|.
ASSIDTGYNQPQH
>TRBV5-1|.
ASSLATPNVDEQF
>TRBV9|.
ASSVAPPLSSYNEQF
>TRBV19|TRBD1
ASSKTGSIETQY
>TRBV14|.
ASSQNTGPSGGELF
>TRBV5-1|.
ASSTPGRNEQY